Presented here are 32 T cell receptor beta chains from one specimen sequenced in a study of early T cells in non-severe SARS-CoV-2 infection. TCRdb recomputed calls from the 5' RACE reads with MiXCR, one row per CDR3 protein. The table has about 87,000 distinct CDR3 sequences, roughly 15% seen once; the top ten hold under 6.5%. The sample comprised whole blood. These receptors originate from an adult who was a healthcare worker with PCR-confirmed SARS-CoV-2 infection or an uninfected control (not recorded which).

The J gene is TRBJ2-7, the V gene TRBV29-1; 10 nucleotides match TRBD1. This CDR3 spans 12 amino acids. Germline V gives CDR1 SQVTM, CDR2 ANQGSEA. V was clipped by 7 bases and J by 5 bases; unmatched bases: 5. In DNA form, the CDR3 reads TGCAGCGGCTGGGACAGGGGAAACGAGCAGTACTTC. This codes for CSGWDRGNEQYF.

At least ten counts were recorded for this clonotype. This chain joins TRBV28 and TRBJ2-3; possible D gene TRBD2, 5 bases. CDR1 MDHEN and CDR2 SYDVKM come from the germline V gene. The V end lost 6 bases, the J end lost 2 bases, and 12 bases lay between the germline ends. CDR3 length: 14 amino acids. The CDR3 spells CASSSPGFTDTQYF. DNA for the CDR3: TGTGCCAGCAGCTCCCCGGGATTCACAGATACGCAGTATTTT.

This clonotype was detected a few times. The chain joins TRBV7-9 to TRBJ1-1; 10 bases map to TRBD1. Trimming cost V 5 bases and J 7 bases; bases outside gene matches: 4. Per the germline V gene, CDR1 is SEHNR and CDR2 is FQNEAQ (reference sequence). The CDR3 consists of 13 residues. The CDR3 DNA reads TGTGCCAGCAGCAGAGGGGACAGGGGTGAAGCTTTCTTT. It is translated as CASSRGDRGEAFF.

This chain connects TRBV7-9 to TRBJ1-1, with TRBD1 as a possible D gene (6 bases). V dropped 11 bases and J dropped 4 bases, with 11 bases sitting between them. The germline gives CDR1 SEHNR, CDR2 FQNEAQ (reference sequence). The CDR3 runs to 11 residues. CDR3 loop: CALTGSTEAFF. The CDR3 region has the DNA TGTGCCCTAACAGGGAGCACTGAAGCTTTCTTT.

V gene TRBV20-1 combines with J gene TRBJ2-1; D uncertain. Trimming removed 7 bases from V and 0 bases from J, with 13 bases in between. The CDR3 contains 14 residues. Per germline, CDR1 DFQATT and CDR2 SNEGSKA (reference sequence). DNA for the CDR3: TGCAGTGGCCCCAGGCCCCCCTCCTACAATGAGCAGTTCTTC. Amino acid sequence: CSGPRPPSYNEQFF.

The rearrangement joins TRBV5-1 to TRBJ2-3; 7 bases fit TRBD1. This CDR3 contains 15 residues. V lost 0 bases and J lost 5; bases outside the gene matches: 6. Germline CDR1 is SGHRS and CDR2 is YFSETQ. The CDR3 DNA follows: TGCGCCAGCAGCTTGGAGTCTCAGGGGGTAGATACGCAGTATTTT. It is translated as CASSLESQGVDTQYF. The full variable domain, rest sourced from reference TRBV5-1 and TRBJ2-3, is KAGVTQTPRYLIKTRGQQVTLSCSPISGHRSVSWYQQTPGQGLQFLFEYFSETQRNKGNFPGRFSGRQFSNSRSEMNVSTLELGDSALYLCASSLESQGVDTQYFGPGTRLTVL.

This clonotype showed up just a few times. V is TRBV29-1 and J is TRBJ1-2, with no clear D. This CDR3 has 14 amino acids. Germline CDR1 reads SQVTM; CDR2 reads ANQGSEA. The V gene lost 7 bases and the J gene lost 0 bases, with 15 bases spanning the gap. CDR3 nucleotide sequence: TGCAGCGCCGTGGGGAGTTCTTCTAACTATGGCTACACCTTC. Translation gives CSAVGSSSNYGYTF.

The chain employs TRBV3-1 and TRBJ2-1; 15 bases fit TRBD2. V lost 4 bases and J lost 5; bases outside the gene matches: 3. The CDR3 consists of 16 residues. Per the germline V gene, CDR1 is LGHDT and CDR2 is YNNKEL (reference sequence). The CDR3 nucleotides are TGTGCCAGCAGCCCGGGACTAGCGGGGGGAAACAATGAGCAGTTCTTC. Translating gives CASSPGLAGGNNEQFF.

The V call is TRBV7-9, the J call TRBJ1-3, with unresolved D. The V gene lost 1 base and the J gene lost 0 bases, with 4 bases spanning the gap. Germline V gene lookup returns CDR1 SEHNR and CDR2 FQNEAQ (reference sequence). This CDR3 region has 14 residues. CDR3 sequence reads: CASSLVPSGNTIYF. CDR3 nucleotides: TGTGCCAGCAGCTTAGTCCCCTCTGGAAACACCATATATTTT.

This clonotype was observed at least ten times. J is TRBJ2-5 and V is TRBV20-1; the D gene is possibly TRBD2 (5 bases). The CDR3 totals 13 residues. The V end was cut by 6 bases, the J end by 2 bases, with 13 bases between. CDR1 and CDR2 from the germline V gene are DFQATT and SNEGSKA (reference sequence). The CDR3 DNA sequence: TGCAGTGCCCCCCTAGCTTATCAAGAGACCCAGTACTTC. As protein: CSAPLAYQETQYF.

The chain uses TRBV28 and TRBJ1-2; D is uncertain. The CDR3 extends over 12 amino acids. The germline V gene encodes CDR1 MDHEN and CDR2 SYDVKM. Trimming took off 8 bases at V and 2 bases at J, with 9 bases between the two ends. CDR3 nucleotide sequence: TGTGCCAGCCCCAAGGAGAACTATGGCTACACCTTC. Its protein product is CASPKENYGYTF.

V gene TRBV11-2 combines with J gene TRBJ2-3; possibly TRBD2 for D (6 bases). V gave up 5 bases and J gave up 1 base, with 16 bases separating them. The CDR3 runs to 16 residues. Per germline, CDR1 SGHAT and CDR2 FQNNGV. This chain's CDR3 is CASSTSGSGGTDTQYF. The CDR3 DNA follows: TGTGCCAGCAGCACATCGGGTAGCGGAGGCACAGATACGCAGTATTTT.

This clonotype was recorded many times. The rearrangement joins TRBV20-1 to TRBJ1-1; D gene uncertain. The CDR3 is 13 residues long. Between the trimmed V and J ends, which lost 6 bases and 0 bases, there was a span of 11 bases. Germline values: CDR1 DFQATT, CDR2 SNEGSKA (reference sequence). CDR3 nucleotide sequence: TGCAGTGCCGGAAGAAACGTGAACACTGAAGCTTTCTTT. It translates to CSAGRNVNTEAFF.

This clonotype was counted ten times or more. The chain employs TRBV3-1 and TRBJ1-1; D unresolved. Germline V lookup: CDR1 LGHDT, CDR2 YNNKEL (reference sequence). With 1 base removed from V and 5 bases from J, the gap between germline ends came to 8 bases. This CDR3 comprises 13 residues. CDR3 region: CASSQVPETEAFF. CDR3 bases: TGTGCCAGCAGCCAAGTACCGGAAACTGAAGCTTTCTTT.

This clonotype was recorded at least ten times. The rearrangement joins TRBV20-1 to TRBJ1-5, with a possible D match to TRBD1 (5 bases). V was cut by 6 bases and J by 4 bases, with 22 bases left in between. The CDR3 has 16 residues. Germline-derived CDR1 and CDR2 are DFQATT and SNEGSKA (reference sequence). The CDR3 coding sequence is TGCAGTGCCCCAAAGTATGGACAAGAAGTAAATCAGCCCCAGCATTTT. As protein: CSAPKYGQEVNQPQHF.

This clonotype was observed at least ten times. The gene calls are TRBV28 and TRBJ2-2; D not resolved. The CDR3 contains 13 residues. Trimming took 3 bases from V and 6 from J, leaving 8 bases between them. CDR1 is MDHEN and CDR2 is SYDVKM in the germline V gene. Here the CDR3 DNA reads TGTGCCAGCAGTTTTTTCCAGCCCGGGGAGCTGTTTTTT. Encoded protein: CASSFFQPGELFF.

This rearrangement joins TRBV11-2 to TRBJ1-4, with 7 bases identical to TRBD1. Trimming cost V 2 bases and J 8 bases; bases outside gene matches: 5. This CDR3 has 14 amino acids. The germline gives CDR1 SGHAT, CDR2 FQNNGV. The CDR3 here is CASSLNQGGEKLFF. The CDR3 bases are TGTGCCAGCAGCTTAAATCAGGGGGGAGAAAAACTGTTTTTT.

The chain combines TRBV30 with TRBJ1-1; D remains unclear. Trimming shortened V by 1 base and J by 1 base, and 7 bases separated the two germline ends. CDR1 is GTSNPN, CDR2 SVGIG, per germline (reference sequence). There are 13 residues in the CDR3. The DNA of the CDR3 is TGTGCCTGGAGTGCCTCGGAGAACACTGAAGCTTTCTTT. Amino acid sequence: CAWSASENTEAFF.

This clonotype was picked up many times. The genes are TRBV11-2 and TRBJ2-5, with a weak D call TRBD1 (6 bases). CDR3 size: 16 residues. The germline gives CDR1 SGHAT, CDR2 FQNNGV. Trimming shortened V by 4 bases and J by 5 bases, and 20 bases separated the two germline ends. This CDR3 reads CASSSAPGAGMETQYF. The DNA for the CDR3 is TGTGCCAGCAGCTCAGCCCCAGGGGCCGGGATGGAGACCCAGTACTTC. Together with reference TRBV11-2 and TRBJ2-5, the CDR3 gives the full variable domain: EAGVAQSPRYKIIEKRQSVAFWCNPISGHATLYWYQQILGQGPKLLIQFQNNGVVDDSQLPKDRFSAERLKGVDSTLKIQPAKLEDSAVYLCASSSAPGAGMETQYFGPGTRLLVL.

V gene TRBV6-1 combines with J gene TRBJ1-2; maybe TRBD1 (6 bases). Per the germline V gene, CDR1 is MNHNS and CDR2 is SASEGT. CDR3 length equals 13 residues. V lost 3 bases to trimming and J lost 7 bases, with 12 bases between them. The CDR3 sequence: CASSELGAFGYTF. The CDR3 DNA sequence: TGTGCCAGCAGTGAGTTGGGGGCATTTGGCTACACCTTC.

V is TRBV29-1 and J is TRBJ1-3, with D uncertain. The germline V gene encodes CDR1 SQVTM and CDR2 ANQGSEA. The CDR3 runs to 12 residues. Trimming cost V 7 bases and J 2 bases, with 9 bases left between them. The CDR3 nucleotides are TGCAGCGCCGTGAGGACTGGAAACACCATATATTTT. Translated, it gives CSAVRTGNTIYF.

This clonotype was counted ten times or more. CDR3 residues: CASSPRTGGNSPLHF. The CDR3 DNA sequence: TGTGCCAGCAGCCCCAGGACAGGGGGGAATTCACCCCTCCACTTT. The chain has TRBV9 and TRBJ1-6, with TRBD1 identical over 10 bases. J lost 7 bases, V lost 4 bases, and 5 bases had no gene match. There are 15 residues in the CDR3. Looked up from germline, CDR1 is SGDLS and CDR2 is YYNGEE.

This clonotype was seen a few times. The chain combines TRBV5-1 with TRBJ2-5; TRBD2 matches at 10 bases. CDR1 is SGHRS and CDR2 is YFSETQ in the germline V gene. The CDR3 loop spans 16 amino acids. J lost 2 bases, V lost 4 bases, and 8 bases had no gene match. CDR3 bases: TGCGCCAGCAGCCGTATTCTAGCGGGGGAGCAAGAGACCCAGTACTTC. Its translation: CASSRILAGEQETQYF.

This clonotype was seen only a few times. The gene calls are TRBV28 and TRBJ2-7, with 7 bases identical to TRBD1. V trimming: 3 bases; J trimming: 0 bases; junction bases outside the gene matches: 5. CDR1 and CDR2 from the germline V gene are MDHEN and SYDVKM. The CDR3 sequence is 15 residues long. The CDR3 spells CASSLVDRSSYEQYF. Written as DNA, the CDR3 is TGTGCCAGCAGTTTGGTGGACAGGAGCTCCTACGAGCAGTACTTC.

This clonotype turned up a few times. The gene calls are TRBV20-1 and TRBJ1-2; tentatively, D is TRBD1 (6 bases). The V and J ends lost 0 bases and 6 bases respectively, with 14 bases between them. This CDR3 comprises 14 residues. From germline, CDR1 is DFQATT and CDR2 SNEGSKA (reference sequence). Written as DNA, the CDR3 is TGCAGTGCTAGAGAGGGGGCAAGAGGTGATGGCTACACCTTC. Amino acid sequence: CSAREGARGDGYTF.

The rearrangement links TRBV20-1 to TRBJ2-7; tentative D call: TRBD2 (5 bases). The V and J ends lost 1 base and 3 bases respectively, with 19 bases between them. Germline-derived CDR1 and CDR2 are DFQATT and SNEGSKA (reference sequence). The CDR3 totals 16 residues. The CDR3 here is CSARGVYRLGIYEQYF. The CDR3 nucleotides read TGCAGTGCTAGAGGGGTTTATCGGCTCGGGATCTACGAGCAGTACTTC.

This clonotype was observed a handful of times. The chain employs TRBV12-3 or TRBV12-4 and TRBJ1-1; no reliable D call. Trimming removed 3 bases from V and 1 base from J, with 6 bases in between. This CDR3 comprises 13 residues. CDR3 nucleotides: TGTGCCAGCAGTTTCGGGTCGAACACTGAAGCTTTCTTT. Translation gives CASSFGSNTEAFF.

This clonotype has only a few counts. The chain combines TRBV2 with TRBJ2-5; the D is unclear. This CDR3 has 12 amino acids. Germline assignment: CDR1 SNHLY and CDR2 FYNNEI. Trimming stripped 4 bases from V and 5 bases from J, with 8 bases between. This CDR3 reads CASSVVSETQYF. CDR3 DNA: TGTGCCAGCAGTGTAGTTTCGGAGACCCAGTACTTC.

This clonotype showed up many times. The chain joins TRBV28 to TRBJ1-2; TRBD1 is a possible D gene (5 bases). The CDR3 consists of 16 residues. V lost 2 bases, J lost 2 bases, and 15 bases lay in between. In germline, CDR1 is MDHEN, CDR2 SYDVKM. Written as DNA, the CDR3 is TGTGCCAGCAGTTTAGTGTCGGGGGGTCCCAACTATGGCTACACCTTC. Its protein product is CASSLVSGGPNYGYTF.

In this sample, this clonotype turned up many times. The chain employs TRBV27 and TRBJ2-6; D not certain. Germline loops: CDR1 MNHEY, CDR2 SMNVEV (reference sequence). The CDR3 totals 15 residues. V shed 7 bases and J shed 0 bases, with 10 bases lying between them. CDR3 sequence: CASMVPGSGANVLTF. The CDR3 nucleotides are TGTGCCAGCATGGTCCCGGGCTCTGGGGCCAACGTCCTGACTTTC.

This clonotype was recorded many times. The chain combines TRBV12-3 or TRBV12-4 with TRBJ2-1; no reliable D call. This CDR3 spans 12 amino acids. V lost 3 bases and J 5 bases, leaving 5 bases between the germline ends. The CDR3, as DNA: TGTGCCAGCAGTTTCATGGACAATGAGCAGTTCTTC. It yields the protein CASSFMDNEQFF.

The chain links TRBV28 to TRBJ2-5; D perhaps matches TRBD1 (5 bases). The V end lost 8 bases, the J end lost 5 bases, and 21 bases lay between the germline ends. The CDR3 has 15 amino acids. The germline V gene has CDR1 MDHEN and CDR2 SYDVKM. The CDR3 protein is CASLRGRTPSETQYF. The CDR3 coding sequence is TGTGCCAGCCTCCGAGGACGGACACCCTCGGAGACCCAGTACTTC.